The next 18 T cell receptor beta chains were all read from a single sample in a study of breast tumors, draining lymph nodes, adjacent tissues. TCRdb re-called the multiplex PCR reads with MiXCR, one entry per CDR3 protein. The sample yields 20,000 to 30,000 distinct CDR3 sequences, around 25% seen once. Sequences were obtained from breast tumor tissue. The receptor source for this set is a female donor with breast cancer. Some clones in this sample may be carry-over from other donors' samples.

This clonotype was counted at least ten times. The chain couples TRBV10-3 to TRBJ2-1; D is undetermined. V lost 3 bases and J lost 9, with 24 bases in between. Germline V gives CDR1 ENHRY, CDR2 SYGVKD. CDR3 length equals 17 residues. The CDR3 protein is CAISEQKREFLWSEQFF. CDR3 nucleotides: TGTGCCATCAGTGAACAAAAAAGAGAGTTTTTATGGTCTGAGCAGTTCTTC.

The chain recombines TRBV6-1 with TRBJ1-2; D perhaps matches TRBD1 (5 bases). This CDR3 is built from 15 residues. V was shortened by 7 bases and J by 6 bases, with 21 bases between the two germline ends. The germline V gene has CDR1 MNHNS and CDR2 SASEGT. The CDR3 nucleotides read TGTGCCAGCACCGCCGGGACTAGCGGGGTTGATGGCTACACCTTC. Translating gives CASTAGTSGVDGYTF.

In this sample, this clonotype turned up many times. This rearrangement joins TRBV6-6 to TRBJ2-3; D remains ambiguous. V was cut by 8 bases and J by 1 base, with 16 bases left in between. Germline loops: CDR1 MNHNY, CDR2 SVGAGI (reference sequence). The CDR3 length is 15 residues. The CDR3 DNA sequence: TGTGCCAGCGGGCTGCGAAGGGCCGGCACAGATACGCAGTATTTT. This sequence encodes CASGLRRAGTDTQYF.

The sample holds many counts of this clonotype. This rearrangement joins TRBV12-3 or TRBV12-4 to TRBJ1-3, with TRBD1 identical over 7 bases. The CDR3 spans 16 residues. V was clipped by 6 bases and J by 0 bases; unmatched bases: 8. CDR3 sequence: CASRGTGAHSGNTIYF. The DNA for the CDR3 is TGTGCCAGCAGAGGCACAGGGGCCCACTCTGGAAACACCATATATTTT.

The table lists this clonotype with many counts. The rearrangement joins TRBV18 to TRBJ2-1; D remains ambiguous. With 0 bases removed from V and 7 bases from J, the gap between germline ends came to 4 bases. The CDR3 contains 12 residues. The germline V gene has CDR1 KGHSH and CDR2 LQKENI. As DNA, the CDR3 is TGTGCCAGCTCACCACCCAATAATGAGCAGTTCTTC. Its protein product is CASSPPNNEQFF.

This clonotype is labeled as medium-sized. The chain links TRBV19 to TRBJ2-2; tentatively, D is TRBD2 (6 bases). The CDR3 length is 15 residues. Trimming shortened V by 3 bases and J by 1 base, and 9 bases separated the two germline ends. CDR1 LNHDA and CDR2 SQIVND come from the germline V gene (reference sequence). The CDR3 region is CASSISAGNTGELFF. In DNA form, the CDR3 reads TGTGCCAGTAGTATCTCAGCGGGGAACACCGGGGAGCTGTTTTTT.

Worth noting for this clonotype: The conserved phenylalanine or tryptophan is not found at the CDR3 terminus, so this likely reflects a read error. V usage is TRBV3-1 and J usage is TRBJ1-3, with D possibly matching TRBD1 (5 bases). The CDR3 sequence is 14 residues long. Looked up from germline, CDR1 is LGHDT and CDR2 is YNNKEL (reference sequence). In DNA, the CDR3 is TGTGTCAGCAGCCAAGGGGCAGGGACCTCCACCATATATGTT. As protein: CVSSQGAGTSTIYV.

This clonotype was seen many times. The V call is TRBV28, the J call TRBJ2-7, with a tentative D call TRBD1 (6 bases). The CDR3 length is 13 residues. The ends were cut back, 6 bases at V and 4 bases at J, with 13 bases in the middle. Germline CDR1 is MDHEN and CDR2 is SYDVKM. CDR3 DNA: TGTGCCAGCAGCACCCGGACAGTTTACGAGCAGTACTTC. Residues: CASSTRTVYEQYF.

This clonotype has a single count. This chain joins TRBV27 and TRBJ1-1; D call uncertain. This CDR3 spans 14 amino acids. Germline CDR1 reads MNHEY; CDR2 reads SMNVEV (reference sequence). V was pared by 5 bases and J by 7 bases, with 17 bases between. The CDR3, as DNA: TGTGCCAGCAGTCCGCGACCATTAAAGTTTGAAGCTTTCTTT. It specifies CASSPRPLKFEAFF.

In its sample, this clonotype was seen many times. V gene TRBV2 combines with J gene TRBJ1-5; no clear D gene. V shed 6 bases and J shed 1 base, with 10 bases lying between them. The germline V gene has CDR1 SNHLY and CDR2 FYNNEI. The CDR3 extends over 14 amino acids. CDR3 in DNA: TGTGCCAGCAGAAGAAGACTGAGCAATCAGCCCCAGCATTTT. Translated: CASRRRLSNQPQHF.

Details on this clonotype: A junction end diverges from the germline sequence, so it may reflect a read error. The chain employs TRBV3-1 and TRBJ2-7; D call uncertain. The CDR3 contains 17 residues. Germline CDR1 and CDR2: LGHDT and YNNKEL (reference sequence). The CDR3, as DNA: TGTGCCAGTAGCCAACCCTCAGATAGCCATCACCCCTACGAGCAGTACTTC. This codes for CASSQPSDSHHPYEQYF.

The gene calls are TRBV6-4 and TRBJ2-1; D is undetermined. In germline, CDR1 is MRHNA, CDR2 SNTAGT. The CDR3 has 13 amino acids. Trimming took 5 bases from V and 7 from J, leaving 12 bases between them. CDR3 coding DNA: TGTGCCAGCAGTAAGACTCCGGAGAATGAGCAGTTCTTC. Residues: CASSKTPENEQFF.

The sample holds many counts of this clonotype. The chain carries TRBV10-3 and TRBJ2-1; D is ambiguous. Germline-derived CDR1 and CDR2 are ENHRY and SYGVKD. The V and J ends lost 5 bases and 4 bases respectively, with 18 bases between them. CDR3 length equals 16 residues. For the CDR3, the DNA is TGTGCCATCAGTTCCCCCATTAGGCTGGGGTACAATGAGCAGTTCTTC. This gives the protein CAISSPIRLGYNEQFF.

This clonotype was observed at least ten times. The chain combines TRBV7-3 with TRBJ2-1; 10 nucleotides match TRBD2. CDR1 is SGHTA and CDR2 is FQGTGA in the germline V gene. J gave up 10 bases and V 5 bases, and 8 bases lay outside the gene matches. This CDR3 contains 14 residues. The CDR3 DNA reads TGTGCCAGCAGCCCTAGCGGGAGTGGCGGGGAGCAGTTCTTC. Amino acid sequence: CASSPSGSGGEQFF.

The table lists this clonotype with many counts. The V and J genes are TRBV20-1 and TRBJ2-7; unclear D gene. Trimming removed 0 bases from V and 3 bases from J, with 21 bases in between. The germline CDR1 and CDR2 sequences are DFQATT and SNEGSKA (reference sequence). CDR3 length: 17 amino acids. The CDR3 protein is CSARDPTRPARYYEQYF. CDR3 bases: TGCAGTGCTAGAGATCCTACTCGACCAGCGCGATACTACGAGCAGTACTTC.

This clonotype was found many times. J is TRBJ1-2 and V is TRBV3-1; D ambiguous. Between the trimmed V and J ends, which lost 1 base and 0 bases, there was a span of 15 bases. Germline V gene data show CDR1 as LGHDT and CDR2 as YNNKEL (reference sequence). The CDR3 has 17 residues. The CDR3 DNA sequence: TGTGCCAGCAGCCAAGTAAGGCAAGCAAGCGCTAACTATGGCTACACCTTC. Translated: CASSQVRQASANYGYTF. Using reference TRBV3-1 and TRBJ1-2 for the parts outside the CDR3, the full variable domain is DTAVSQTPKYLVTQMGNDKSIKCEQNLGHDTMYWYKQDSKKFLKIMFSYNNKELIINETVPNRFSPKSPDKAHLNLHINSLELGDSAVYFCASSQVRQASANYGYTFGSGTRLTVV.

This chain links TRBV7-9 with TRBJ2-1, with D possibly being TRBD1 (6 bases). V gave up 4 bases and J gave up 2 bases, with 12 bases separating them. The CDR3 runs to 15 residues. Looked up from germline, CDR1 is SEHNR and CDR2 is FQNEAQ (reference sequence). As DNA, the CDR3 is TGTGCCAGCAGCTATCTCAGGGGAGCCTACAATGAGCAGTTCTTC. Translated: CASSYLRGAYNEQFF.

This clonotype is medium-sized within its sample. The chain employs TRBV12-3 or TRBV12-4 and TRBJ1-5; no clear D gene. V lost 3 bases and J 7 bases, leaving 13 bases between the germline ends. The CDR3 extends over 14 amino acids. CDR3 in amino acids: CASSLGGSTQPQHF. The DNA for the CDR3 is TGTGCCAGCAGTTTGGGTGGGTCGACACAGCCCCAGCATTTT.